Detailed here is one T cell receptor (beta chain). Its cognate antigen has yet to be identified. One base away there is no much larger clone; base qualities are not given. The CDR3 regions of human TCRbeta chains were subjected to immunosequencing. The study's own analysis went as follows. TCRs in the repertoires were matched against a reference library of SARS-CoV-2-specific TCRs that had been generated with the MIRA antigen-specificity platform. Breadth was defined as the fraction of unique TCRs that were SARS-CoV-2-associated, and depth was defined as the fraction of total T cells that were SARS-CoV-2-associated. Using the MIRA data, each spike-specific TCR was mapped to the spike region that the TCR reacts to and placed in a CD4 or CD8 class. Log10-transformed breadth and depth values were compared by one-way ANOVA with Sidak's multiple comparisons tests. The table was pulled from immuneACCESS by TCRdb, which kept in-frame rearrangements only. Such tables lose some clones; where checked, under half of the loss comes from unresolved V genes, and the rest has no known cause. D and trimming come from the DNA, and the V and J calls and clone size come from that table. For this sample there are 55,000 to 80,000 clones; 65% to 85% appear just once. The ten largest clonotypes hold 8% to 10% of the sample.

The entry originates in a study of T cell responses to AZD1222 COVID-19 vaccine (TCRdb year 2021). Regarding the research as a whole: AZD1222 recipients whose second dose came at about 4 weeks and those whose second dose came at about 12 weeks were combined into one group, since spike-specific TCR depth and breadth did not differ between the two schedules. Trial participants were enrolled by age into 18-55, 56-69 and 70-plus year subgroups, with 148, 28 and 57 TCR-sequenced participants respectively. TCR sequencing covered some 240 trial participants: about 210 given two doses of AZD1222 and about 26 given two doses of MenACWY control vaccine.

The investigation overall reported the following: Because no day 14 peak-response samples were available, the repertoires could be characterized only after the peak T cell response. Epitopes outside the regions mutated in the B.1.351 and B.1.1.7 variants were reportedly recognized by nearly half of the unique spike-specific TCRs. After two AZD1222 doses, spike-specific TCR breadth and depth were significantly higher than at day 0 and than in MenACWY recipients. Vaccine-associated CD4 TCRs spanned the whole spike protein, with dominant responses in regions 160-218 and 743-854. In the small 56-69-year group, the increase in depth fell short of significance, most likely because of low power. Conclusions about previously exposed vaccinees are limited, since just five or six AZD1222 recipients were seropositive for SARS-CoV-2 at baseline. Participants were mostly white British and included more females than males, and it was suggested by the authors that clonal diversity may have been underestimated.

Explained via the paper, the time point label denotes: baseline before first vaccination. Vaccinee samples were obtained from the UK trials COV001 and COV002, which included a single-blind randomized controlled phase 2/3 trial of AZD1222 (ChAdOx1 nCoV-19) in healthy adults. For TCRbeta chain sequencing, PBMC samples were collected from trial participants at day 0 and at day 28 after the second dose. Specimen: peripheral blood, collected on day 0 of AZD1222 vaccination. The sequence derives from an adult in good health.

The DNA sequence reads TGTGCCTCCTCTCACGGGGGGACTGAAGCTTTCTTT. This sequence encodes CASSHGGTEAFF. In this chain, TRBV19 is recombined with TRBJ1-1; TRBD1 is possibly the D segment (5 matching bases). From a lookup of the germline V gene (reference sequence), CDR1 and CDR2 are LNHDA and SQIVND. V was cut back by 11 bases and J by 5 bases, leaving a gap of 15 bases between them. Counted from cysteine to phenylalanine, this CDR3 has 12 amino acids. The read is trimmed to its CDR3 DNA, 36 bases read in frame from base 1.